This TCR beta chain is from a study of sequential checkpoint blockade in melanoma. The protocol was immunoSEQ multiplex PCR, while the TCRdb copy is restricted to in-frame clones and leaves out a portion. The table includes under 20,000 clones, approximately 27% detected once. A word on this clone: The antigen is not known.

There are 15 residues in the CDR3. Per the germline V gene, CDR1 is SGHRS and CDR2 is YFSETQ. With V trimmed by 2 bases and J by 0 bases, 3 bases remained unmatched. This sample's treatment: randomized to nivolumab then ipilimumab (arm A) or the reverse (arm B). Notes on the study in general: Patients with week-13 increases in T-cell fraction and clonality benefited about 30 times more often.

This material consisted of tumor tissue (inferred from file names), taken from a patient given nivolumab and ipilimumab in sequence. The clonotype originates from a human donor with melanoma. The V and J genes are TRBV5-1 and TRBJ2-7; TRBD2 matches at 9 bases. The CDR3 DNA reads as TGCGCCAGCAGCTTCCTAGCGGGGAGCTCCTACGAGCAGTACTTC. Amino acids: CASSFLAGSSYEQYF.